This TCR beta chain is drawn from a study of blood T cells in healthy people across ages. Study observations and caveats: With naive T cell percentage, TCR beta diversity showed a strong correlation. Whereas aged donors had fewer naive CD4+ cells, long-lived donors had more of them and higher diversity.

A sample-barcoded 5' primer and a J-beta primer mix were used in a second PCR of roughly 7 to 11 cycles. Each of the cDNA molecules was tagged by a template-switch adaptor with 12 random nucleotides. TCRdb used MiXCR to reprocess the 5' RACE reads, holding one entry per CDR3 protein. This repertoire shows 1.5 million to 2 million distinct CDR3 sequences, 49% found once; its top ten account for 2.1%. Per sample, at least 5.5 micrograms of total RNA were extracted. V dropped 4 bases and J dropped 6 bases, with 15 bases sitting between them. This CDR3 region has 14 residues. Germline lookup yields CDR1 MNHEY and CDR2 SVGEGT. Comments on this clonotype: The antigen remains undetermined.

The genes are TRBV6-2 or TRBV6-3 and TRBJ2-5; TRBD1 might be the D (5 bases). The sequenced sample consisted of blood. The clonotype comes from a middle-aged woman in good health. The CDR3 reads CASSLGASSQTQYF. The CDR3 bases are TGTGCCAGCAGTTTAGGGGCCTCCTCCCAGACCCAGTACTTC.